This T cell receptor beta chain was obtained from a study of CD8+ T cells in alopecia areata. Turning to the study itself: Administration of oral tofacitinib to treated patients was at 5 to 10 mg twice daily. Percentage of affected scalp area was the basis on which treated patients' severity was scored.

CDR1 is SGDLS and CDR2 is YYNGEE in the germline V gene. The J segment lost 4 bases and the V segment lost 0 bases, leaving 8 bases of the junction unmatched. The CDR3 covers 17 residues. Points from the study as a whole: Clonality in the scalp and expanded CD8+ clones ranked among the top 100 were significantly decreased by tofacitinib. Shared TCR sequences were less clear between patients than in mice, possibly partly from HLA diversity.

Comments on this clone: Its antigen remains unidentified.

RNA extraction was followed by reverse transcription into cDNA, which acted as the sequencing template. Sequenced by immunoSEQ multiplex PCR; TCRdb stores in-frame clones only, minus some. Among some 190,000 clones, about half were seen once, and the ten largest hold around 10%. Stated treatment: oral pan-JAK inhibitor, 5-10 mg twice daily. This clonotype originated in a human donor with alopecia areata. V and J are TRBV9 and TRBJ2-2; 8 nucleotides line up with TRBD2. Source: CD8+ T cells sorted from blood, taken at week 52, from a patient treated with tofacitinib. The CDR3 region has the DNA TGTGCCAGCAGCGTAGCGACGGGGGGGCCGGTCACCGGGGAGCTGTTTTTT. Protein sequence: CASSVATGGPVTGELFF.